This T cell receptor (beta chain) was found in a study of blood T cell repertoires in COVID-19. Clones were sequenced by immunoSEQ multiplex PCR, and TCRdb holds only the in-frame ones, with some missing. The sample shows about 44,000 clones, about 86% of them seen only once. The CDR3 loop spans 13 amino acids. V was cut by 4 bases and J by 0 bases, with 8 bases left in between. Germline V gene data show CDR1 as SGHNT and CDR2 as YYREEE (reference sequence). This receptor was taken from a human donor in a cohort sampled during active COVID-19. Source material: peripheral blood. The chain links TRBV5-4 to TRBJ2-7; no clear D. CDR3 DNA: TGTGCCAGCAGCCCTCCAGGCTCCTACGAGCAGTACTTC. This encodes CASSPPGSYEQYF.